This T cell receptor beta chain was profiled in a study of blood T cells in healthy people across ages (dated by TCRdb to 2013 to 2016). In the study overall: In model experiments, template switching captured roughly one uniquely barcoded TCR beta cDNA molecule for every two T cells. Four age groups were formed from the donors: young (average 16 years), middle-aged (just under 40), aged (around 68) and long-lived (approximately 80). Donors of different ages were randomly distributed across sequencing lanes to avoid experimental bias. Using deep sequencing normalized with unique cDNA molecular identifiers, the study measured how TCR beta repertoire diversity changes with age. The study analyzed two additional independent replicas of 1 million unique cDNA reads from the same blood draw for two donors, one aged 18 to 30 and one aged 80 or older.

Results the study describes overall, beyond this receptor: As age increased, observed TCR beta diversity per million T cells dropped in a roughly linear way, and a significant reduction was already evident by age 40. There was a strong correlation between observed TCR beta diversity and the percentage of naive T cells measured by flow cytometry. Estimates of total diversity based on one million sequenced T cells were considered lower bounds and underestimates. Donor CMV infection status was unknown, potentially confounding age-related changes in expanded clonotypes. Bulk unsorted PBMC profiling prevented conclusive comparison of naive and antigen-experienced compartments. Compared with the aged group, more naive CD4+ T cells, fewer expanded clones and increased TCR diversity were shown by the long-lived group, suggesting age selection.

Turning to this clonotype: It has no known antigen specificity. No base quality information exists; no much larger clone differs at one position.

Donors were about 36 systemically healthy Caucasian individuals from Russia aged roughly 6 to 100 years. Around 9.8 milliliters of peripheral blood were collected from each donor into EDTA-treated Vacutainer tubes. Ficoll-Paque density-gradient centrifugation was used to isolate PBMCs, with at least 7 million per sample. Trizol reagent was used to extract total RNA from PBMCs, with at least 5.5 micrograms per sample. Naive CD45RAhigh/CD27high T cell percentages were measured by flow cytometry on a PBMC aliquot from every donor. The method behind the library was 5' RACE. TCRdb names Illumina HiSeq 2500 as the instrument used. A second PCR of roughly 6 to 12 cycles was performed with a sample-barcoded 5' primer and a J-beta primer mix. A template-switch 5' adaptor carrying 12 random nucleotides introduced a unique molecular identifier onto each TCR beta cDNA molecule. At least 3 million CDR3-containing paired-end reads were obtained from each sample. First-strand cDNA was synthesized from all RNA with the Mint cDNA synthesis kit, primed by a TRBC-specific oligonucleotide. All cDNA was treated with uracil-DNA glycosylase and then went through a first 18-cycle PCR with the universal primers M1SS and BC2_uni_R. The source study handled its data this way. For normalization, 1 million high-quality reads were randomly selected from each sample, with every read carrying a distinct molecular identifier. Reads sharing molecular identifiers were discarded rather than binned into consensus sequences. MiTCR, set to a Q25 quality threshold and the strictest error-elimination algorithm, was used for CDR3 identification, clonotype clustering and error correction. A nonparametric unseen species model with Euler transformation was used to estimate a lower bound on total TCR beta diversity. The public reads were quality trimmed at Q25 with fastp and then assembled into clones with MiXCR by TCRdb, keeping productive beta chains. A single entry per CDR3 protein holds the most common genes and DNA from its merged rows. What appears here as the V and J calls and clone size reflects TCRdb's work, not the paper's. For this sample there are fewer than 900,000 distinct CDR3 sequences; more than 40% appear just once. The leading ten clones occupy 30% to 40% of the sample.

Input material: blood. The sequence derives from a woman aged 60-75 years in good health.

For the CDR3, the sequence is CASSPETGSGQPQHF. The DNA sequence is as follows: TGTGCCAGCTCACCAGAAACAGGGTCGGGTCAGCCCCAGCATTTT. The chain is encoded by TRBV18 joined to TRBJ1-5; the best D guess is TRBD1, with 6 bases matching. The CDR3 contains 15 residues, cysteine and phenylalanine counted. Left in the record is the CDR3 DNA by itself, 45 bases read in frame from the first base. Taken from the germline V gene, the CDR1 and CDR2 loops are KGHSH and LQKENI. At the junction V is shortened by 2 bases and J by 6 bases, with 14 bases in between.